These T cell receptor beta chains were read from a single sample in a study of blood T cells in healthy people across ages. MiXCR, run by TCRdb on the 5' RACE reads, gives a single entry per CDR3 protein. The data hold fewer than 2,000,000 distinct CDR3 sequences, with about two fifths observed a single time. Input material: blood. These receptors were obtained from a human donor in good health. CDR3s include the opening cysteine and the closing phenylalanine or tryptophan. Each record gives: V gene, D gene, J gene, clone size, CDR3 protein, CDR3 DNA. D genes are given only for firm matches. The size entry is marked missing in some rows and otherwise reads once, few, many or a size class.

TRBV12-3/TRBV12-4	NA	TRBJ2-1	NA	CASSAGAVVQFF	TGTGCCAGCAGCGCTGGGGCAGTGGTTCAGTTCTTC
TRBV12-3/TRBV12-4	NA	TRBJ1-1	many	CASSRPRGGTEAFF	TGTGCCAGCAGTCGCCCCCGGGGTGGAACTGAAGCTTTCTTT
TRBV5-1	NA	TRBJ2-1	many	CASSFITNYNEQFF	TGCGCCAGCAGCTTTATCACTAACTACAATGAGCAGTTCTTC
TRBV6-5	NA	TRBJ1-2	few	CASSYSGPGYGYTF	TGTGCCAGCAGTTACTCCGGCCCGGGATATGGCTACACCTTC
TRBV9	NA	TRBJ2-3	once	CASSVTRADTRYF	TGTGCCAGCAGCGTGACAAGAGCAGATACGCGGTATTTT
TRBV28	NA	TRBJ2-7	few	CASLGQTYEQYF	TGTGCCAGCTTAGGACAGACCTACGAGCAGTACTTC
TRBV10-3	NA	TRBJ2-7	NA	CAISGGQNSYEQYF	TGTGCCATCAGTGGAGGACAGAACTCCTACGAGCAGTACTTC
TRBV7-2	NA	TRBJ2-3	NA	CASSLYGGTQYF	TGTGCCAGCAGCTTATATGGCGGTACGCAGTATTTT
TRBV2	TRBD1	TRBJ2-7	NA	CASTGGQGVYSYEQYF	TGTGCCAGCACTGGAGGACAGGGTGTTTATTCCTACGAGCAGTACTTC
TRBV24-1	NA	TRBJ1-1	NA	CATSSTGNTEAFF	TGTGCCACCAGCTCGACGGGGAACACTGAAGCTTTCTTT
TRBV2	NA	TRBJ2-4	NA	CASSEALQLAKNIQYF	TGTGCCAGCAGTGAAGCGCTTCAGTTAGCCAAAAACATTCAGTACTTC
TRBV2	NA	TRBJ1-2	NA	CASRRPGEKESGGYTF	TGTGCCAGCAGAAGACCGGGAGAGAAGGAATCGGGCGGCTACACCTTC
TRBV20-1	NA	TRBJ2-5	NA	CSAADVQETQYF	TGCAGTGCCGCTGACGTACAAGAGACCCAGTACTTC
TRBV7-9	NA	TRBJ2-1	NA	CASSLRSASWNEQFF	TGTGCCAGCAGCTTAAGGTCCGCGTCTTGGAATGAGCAGTTCTTC
TRBV20-1	NA	TRBJ2-7	few	CSARGRGSYEQYF	TGCAGTGCTAGAGGCAGGGGAAGTTACGAGCAGTACTTC
TRBV11-1	NA	TRBJ2-7	few	CASSLLGGAGSEQYF	TGTGCCAGCAGCTTACTTGGGGGGGCCGGTAGCGAGCAGTACTTC
TRBV7-8	TRBD1	TRBJ2-2	NA	CASSFSASHGQGASGELFF	TGTGCCAGCAGCTTTAGTGCCTCTCACGGACAGGGGGCGTCCGGGGAGCTGTTTTTT
TRBV4-3	TRBD1	TRBJ2-1	NA	CANSRGQGHYNEQFF	TGCGCCAACAGCCGGGGACAGGGGCACTACAATGAGCAGTTCTTC
TRBV10-2	TRBD1	TRBJ2-7	NA	CASNSPGQGVEQYF	TGCGCCAGCAACTCACCGGGACAGGGGGTCGAGCAGTACTTC
TRBV28	TRBD2	TRBJ2-1	once	CASSFPPTGLADYNEQFF	TGTGCCAGCAGTTTTCCGCCAACCGGACTAGCGGACTACAATGAGCAGTTCTTC
TRBV9	NA	TRBJ2-1	NA	CASSVVLADTQGEQFF	TGTGCCAGCAGCGTAGTGCTCGCAGATACACAAGGTGAGCAGTTCTTC
TRBV7-2	NA	TRBJ2-1	few	CASSLGLAAGEQFF	TGTGCCAGCAGCTTAGGGCTGGCCGCGGGTGAGCAGTTCTTC
TRBV7-2	TRBD2	TRBJ2-4	many	CASSIGLVGNIQYF	TGTGCCAGCAGCATCGGACTAGTAGGGAACATTCAGTACTTC
TRBV5-1	TRBD2	TRBJ2-3	few	CASSGRAATTDTQYF	TGCGCCAGCAGCGGGAGGGCCGCTACCACAGATACGCAGTATTTT
TRBV3-1	NA	TRBJ2-7	NA	CASSQVGVFPYEQYF	TGTGCCAGCAGCCAAGTAGGCGTATTCCCCTACGAGCAGTACTTC
TRBV7-3	NA	TRBJ1-6	NA	CASSLSRGPSPLHF	TGTGCCAGCAGCTTAAGCAGGGGTCCCTCACCCCTCCACTTT
TRBV24-1	TRBD2	TRBJ2-1	NA	CATSDRTSGVNEQFF	TGTGCCACCAGTGATCGGACTAGCGGAGTCAATGAGCAGTTCTTC
TRBV25-1	NA	TRBJ1-5	NA	CASSVETDNQPQHF	TGTGCCAGCAGTGTTGAAACAGACAATCAGCCCCAGCATTTT
TRBV12-3/TRBV12-4	NA	TRBJ2-7	NA	CASSQTGVGYEQYF	TGTGCCAGCAGCCAAACTGGGGTGGGCTACGAGCAGTACTTC
TRBV5-1	TRBD2	TRBJ2-5	few	CATRAGPQETQYF	TGCGCCACCCGAGCGGGGCCACAAGAGACCCAGTACTTC
TRBV7-2	NA	TRBJ1-1	NA	CASSLGRTGSVTEAFF	TGTGCCAGCAGCTTAGGACGGACGGGGAGCGTCACTGAAGCTTTCTTT
TRBV27	NA	TRBJ2-7	NA	CASSLSVGTLPYEQYF	TGTGCCAGCAGTTTATCGGTAGGGACACTACCCTACGAGCAGTACTTC
TRBV11-2	TRBD1	TRBJ2-7	NA	CAGSLGRDRGISYEQYF	TGTGCCGGCAGCTTAGGGAGAGACAGGGGGATCTCCTACGAGCAGTACTTC
TRBV20-1	NA	TRBJ1-5	few	CSARVPGGAQPQHF	TGCAGTGCCAGGGTCCCTGGGGGGGCTCAGCCCCAGCATTTT
TRBV4-3	TRBD2	TRBJ2-3	few	CASSQDGRGGEADTQYF	TGCGCCAGCAGCCAAGACGGACGCGGGGGGGAAGCAGATACGCAGTATTTT
TRBV29-1	TRBD1	TRBJ1-2	few	CSVPSFVGQGATNYGYTF	TGCAGCGTTCCTTCTTTTGTGGGACAGGGGGCGACTAACTATGGCTACACCTTC
TRBV6-2/TRBV6-3	NA	TRBJ2-7	few	CASSWDTNEQYF	TGTGCCAGCAGTTGGGACACCAACGAGCAGTACTTC
TRBV12-3/TRBV12-4	NA	TRBJ1-5	NA	CASSLKGRNQPQHF	TGTGCCAGCAGTTTGAAGGGGAGGAATCAGCCCCAGCATTTT
TRBV6-2/TRBV6-3	NA	TRBJ1-5	few	CASTAVNSNQPQHF	TGTGCCAGCACCGCCGTAAATAGCAATCAGCCCCAGCATTTT
TRBV5-5	NA	TRBJ2-5	NA	CASTTVPGFETQYF	TGTGCCAGCACCACCGTGCCCGGTTTCGAGACCCAGTACTTC
TRBV7-6	TRBD1	TRBJ2-5	NA	CASSFEQGWMETQYF	TGTGCCAGCAGCTTTGAACAGGGGTGGATGGAGACCCAGTACTTC
TRBV20-1	NA	TRBJ2-1	NA	CSARPFGGNEQFF	TGCAGTGCTAGGCCGTTTGGGGGGAATGAGCAGTTCTTC
TRBV7-2	NA	TRBJ1-5	NA	CASSLVGQFSNQPQHF	TGTGCCAGCAGCTTAGTGGGGCAGTTTAGCAATCAGCCCCAGCATTTT
TRBV7-2	NA	TRBJ2-5	few	CASSLLGGLQETQYF	TGTGCCAGCAGCTTACTCGGCGGACTCCAAGAGACCCAGTACTTC
TRBV5-1	NA	TRBJ2-3	NA	CASRDFNLDTQYF	TGCGCCAGCCGGGACTTTAACCTAGATACGCAGTATTTT
TRBV7-9	TRBD1	TRBJ1-4	NA	CTSSYLEPGQGVATNEKLFF	TGTACCAGCAGTTATTTGGAACCGGGACAGGGGGTTGCAACTAATGAAAAACTGTTTTTT
TRBV28	TRBD2	TRBJ2-3	NA	CASGTAGGPDTQYF	TGTGCCAGCGGGACAGCGGGGGGGCCGGATACGCAGTATTTT
TRBV7-9	NA	TRBJ2-1	NA	CASSPERFSYNEQFF	TGTGCCAGCAGCCCCGAGAGGTTTTCCTACAATGAGCAGTTCTTC
TRBV15	NA	TRBJ2-3	NA	CATSRDPGSYTDTQYF	TGTGCCACCAGCAGAGACCCGGGGAGCTACACAGATACGCAGTATTTT
TRBV6-5	NA	TRBJ1-5	NA	CASSYGGRQPQHF	TGTGCCAGCAGTTATGGGGGCAGGCAGCCCCAGCATTTT
TRBV11-1	NA	TRBJ1-1	NA	CASSLFTWERTEAFF	TGTGCCAGCAGCTTATTCACGTGGGAAAGGACTGAAGCTTTCTTT
TRBV15	NA	TRBJ2-1	few	CATSPRGGLANEQFF	TGTGCCACCAGCCCCCGAGGGGGGCTCGCAAATGAGCAGTTCTTC
TRBV11-2	TRBD2	TRBJ2-3	few	CASSLDESGGLYTQYF	TGTGCCAGCAGCTTAGATGAGAGCGGGGGGTTATATACGCAGTATTTT
TRBV7-2	TRBD2	TRBJ2-7	NA	CASSLSGGARIYEQYF	TGTGCCAGCAGCCTTAGCGGGGGGGCCCGAATCTACGAGCAGTACTTC